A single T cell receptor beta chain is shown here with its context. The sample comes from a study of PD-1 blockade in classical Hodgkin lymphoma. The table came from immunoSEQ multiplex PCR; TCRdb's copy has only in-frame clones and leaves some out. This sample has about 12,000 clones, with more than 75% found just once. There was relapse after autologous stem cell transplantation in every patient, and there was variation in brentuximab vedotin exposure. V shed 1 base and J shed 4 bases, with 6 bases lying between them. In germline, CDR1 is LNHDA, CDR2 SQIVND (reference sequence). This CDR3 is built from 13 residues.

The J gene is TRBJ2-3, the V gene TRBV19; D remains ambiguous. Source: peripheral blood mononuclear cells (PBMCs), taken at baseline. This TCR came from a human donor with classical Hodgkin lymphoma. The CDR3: CASSIVVADTQYF. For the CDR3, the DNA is TGTGCCAGTAGTATAGTGGTCGCAGATACGCAGTATTTT.